A single sample is the source of the 16 T cell receptor beta chains below, sequenced in a study of blood T cell repertoires in COVID-19. Sequencing was performed with immunoSEQ multiplex PCR; in TCRdb, only in-frame clones are kept and a portion is missing. This sample yields approximately 100,000 clones, of which around nine tenths are seen a single time; about 18% belongs to the top ten. Source material: peripheral blood. These receptors were collected from a human donor with acute or convalescent COVID-19. The donor label of this sample is uncertain.

The rearrangement joins TRBV6-1 to TRBJ1-2; D is unresolved. Germline lookup yields CDR1 MNHNS and CDR2 SASEGT. The CDR3 contains 15 residues. Trimming shortened V by 2 bases and J by 2 bases, and 12 bases separated the two germline ends. In nucleotides, the CDR3 is TGTGCCAGCAGTGAACCTTGGAGACGGAACTATGGCTACACCTTC. The encoded protein is CASSEPWRRNYGYTF.

This clone turned up a few times. CDR3 bases: TGTGCCAGCAGCCCACCTGGGAGCGGGAGGGTTCCTCCCTACGAGCAGTACTTC. Amino acid sequence: CASSPPGSGRVPPYEQYF. The chain carries TRBV7-9 and TRBJ2-7; TRBD2 aligns across 10 bases. The CDR3 runs to 18 residues. Trimming at V came to 5 bases and at J to 2 bases, leaving 15 bases not matched to a gene. CDR1 is SEHNR and CDR2 is FQNEAQ in the germline V gene (reference sequence). The entire variable domain, with the rest obtained from reference TRBV7-9 and TRBJ2-7, is as follows: DTGVSQNPRHKITKRGQNVTFRCDPISEHNRLYWYRQTLGQGPEFLTYFQNEAQLEKSRLLSDRFSAERPKGSFSTLEIQRTEQGDSAMYLCASSPPGSGRVPPYEQYFGPGTRLTVT.

The V and J genes are TRBV19 and TRBJ1-1, with 7 nucleotides matching TRBD1. CDR1 is LNHDA and CDR2 is SQIVND in the germline V gene (reference sequence). The CDR3 is 14 amino acids. The ends lost 6 bases at V and 1 base at J; junction bases unmatched: 5. CDR3 sequence: CASRTGAPNTEAFF. CDR3 sequence (DNA): TGTGCCAGTAGAACAGGGGCCCCGAACACTGAAGCTTTCTTT.

The chain is built from TRBV24-1 and TRBJ1-5; 7 bases fit TRBD1. Per the germline V gene, CDR1 is KGHDR and CDR2 is SFDVKD. CDR3 size: 21 residues. V dropped 4 bases and J dropped 0; count of bases not matched to a gene: 20. This CDR3 reads CATSDQTYRGPPRHSNQPQHF. CDR3 coding DNA: TGTGCCACCAGTGACCAAACATACAGGGGACCACCTCGACATAGCAATCAGCCCCAGCATTTT.

In this sample, this clone turned up once. The chain carries TRBV19 and TRBJ2-7; 15 bases fit TRBD2. V lost 4 bases and J lost 4; bases outside the gene matches: 8. This CDR3 region has 17 residues. Germline V lookup: CDR1 LNHDA, CDR2 SQIVND (reference sequence). The CDR3 spells CASSTGRTSGRAYEQYF. CDR3 coding DNA: TGTGCCAGTAGTACAGGAAGGACTAGCGGGAGGGCATACGAGCAGTACTTC.

The genes are TRBV27 and TRBJ2-3; TRBD2 matches 7 bases. V dropped 7 bases and J dropped 5; count of bases not matched to a gene: 6. The CDR3 covers 13 residues. The germline gives CDR1 MNHEY, CDR2 SMNVEV (reference sequence). The CDR3 DNA sequence: TGTGCCAGCAACTCATGGGGGGGAGATACGCAGTATTTT. Translated, it gives CASNSWGGDTQYF.

V and J are TRBV28 and TRBJ2-5; no reliable D call. The CDR3 extends over 14 amino acids. V was trimmed by 3 bases and J by 8 bases, leaving 16 bases between them. Germline V gene sequence: CDR1 MDHEN, CDR2 SYDVKM. CDR3 nucleotide sequence: TGTGCCAGCAGTTTTTATGCTCCCCCTAGAACCCAGTACTTC. Protein product: CASSFYAPPRTQYF.

This chain links TRBV20-1 with TRBJ2-1, with 8 bases that match TRBD2. The CDR3 is 17 residues long. V was clipped by 3 bases and J by 0 bases; unmatched bases: 10. Germline assignment: CDR1 DFQATT and CDR2 SNEGSKA (reference sequence). The CDR3 DNA sequence: TGCAGTGCTAGTGGCCTTTTAAGCGGGAGCTCCTACAATGAGCAGTTCTTC. This translates into CSASGLLSGSSYNEQFF.

J is TRBJ2-4 and V is TRBV19; maybe TRBD2 (6 bases). This CDR3 comprises 17 residues. CDR1 is LNHDA, CDR2 SQIVND, per germline (reference sequence). V was shortened by 7 bases and J by 0 bases, with 19 bases between the two germline ends. The CDR3 sequence: CASNSGGVILAKNIQYF. CDR3 nucleotide sequence: TGTGCCAGTAACTCAGGCGGGGTAATTTTAGCCAAAAACATTCAGTACTTC.

The chain is built from TRBV7-9 and TRBJ2-2; 8 bases map to TRBD2. In germline, CDR1 is SEHNR, CDR2 FQNEAQ (reference sequence). V gave up 1 base and J gave up 4 bases; unmatched junction bases: 2. The CDR3 loop spans 15 amino acids. The CDR3 here is CASSLEGLGTGELFF. CDR3 bases: TGTGCCAGCAGCTTAGAGGGACTAGGCACCGGGGAGCTGTTTTTT.

Of note for this clone: Additional DNA sequences in this sample encode the identical CDR3. This chain links TRBV3-1 (or the pseudogene TRBV3-2) with TRBJ1-2, with D maybe TRBD1 (5 bases). There are 12 residues in the CDR3. The germline V and J ends were trimmed by 1 base and 8 bases, with 8 bases remaining between them. The germline V gene encodes CDR1 LGHDT and CDR2 YNNKEL (reference sequence). In DNA form, the CDR3 reads TGTGCCAGCAGCCAAGGGGGGGGAGGCTACACCTTC. The encoded protein is CASSQGGGGYTF.

This rearrangement joins TRBV5-1 to TRBJ2-5; 8 bases agree with TRBD2. The junction had 7 bases not matched to a gene; V was cut back by 0 bases and J by 3 bases. Germline CDR1 SGHRS, CDR2 YFSETQ. The length of the CDR3 is 16 residues. The CDR3 is CASSLGVTSGKETQYF. The CDR3 DNA is TGCGCCAGCAGCTTGGGAGTAACTAGCGGTAAAGAGACCCAGTACTTC.

The rearrangement joins TRBV10-3 to TRBJ1-4, with D uncertain. This CDR3 has 15 amino acids. Germline CDR1 reads ENHRY; CDR2 reads SYGVKD. The ends were cut back, 5 bases at V and 5 bases at J, with 15 bases in the middle. This CDR3 reads CAISPHTGKNEKLFF. The CDR3 nucleotides read TGTGCCATCAGTCCACATACCGGGAAAAATGAAAAACTGTTTTTT.

The chain joins TRBV7-2 to TRBJ1-1; a possible D gene is TRBD1 (6 bases). V lost 1 base to trimming and J lost 3 bases, with 9 bases between them. CDR1 is SGHTA and CDR2 is FQGNSA in the germline V gene. The CDR3 length is 14 residues. CDR3 in amino acids: CASSLVQGYTEAFF. CDR3 nucleotides: TGTGCCAGCAGCTTAGTTCAGGGGTACACTGAAGCTTTCTTT.

There are a few counts of this clone. This sequence joins TRBV19 and TRBJ1-2, with 9 bases identical to TRBD1. Unmatched junction bases numbered 3, after V lost 5 bases and J lost 8 bases. The CDR3 consists of 12 residues. Germline values: CDR1 LNHDA, CDR2 SQIVND (reference sequence). CDR3 region: CASSDRGNGYTF. The CDR3 nucleotides read TGTGCCAGTAGTGACAGGGGGAACGGCTACACCTTC.

J is TRBJ2-5 and V is TRBV3-1 (or the pseudogene TRBV3-2), with D perhaps TRBD2 (6 bases). In germline, CDR1 is LGHDT, CDR2 YNNKEL (reference sequence). V was cut by 1 base and J by 5 bases, with 11 bases left in between. The CDR3 contains 14 residues. CDR3 nucleotide sequence: TGTGCCAGCAGCCAAGTTAGTAGCGGCGAGACCCAGTACTTC. It is translated as CASSQVSSGETQYF.